These T cell receptor beta chains were read from a single sample in a study of cytomegalovirus exposure and HLA in healthy donors. Generated by immunoSEQ multiplex PCR, the TCRdb table keeps only in-frame clones and is missing some. Of 150,000 or so clones listed, over 60% were seen once; the top ten hold about 3%. Sample: PBMCs. The receptors shown here come from a woman aged 30 to 39 in good health and CMV-seropositive. CDR3s include the opening cysteine and the closing phenylalanine or tryptophan. A D gene is named only where the DNA matches it firmly. Not all rows give a size; the values are once, few, many and, for expanded clones, a class.

d_gene: TRBD1; j_gene: TRBJ1-2; v_gene: TRBV6-5; abundance: NA; CDR3nt: TGTGCCAGCCAGGGGGCGCAGAAGTGGGGCTACACCTTC; CDR3aa: CASQGAQKWGYTF
d_gene: NA; j_gene: TRBJ2-3; v_gene: TRBV27; abundance: NA; CDR3nt: TGTGCCAGCAGCGCTACAGGTTTTTCGAGCTTCGCAGATACGCAGTATTTT; CDR3aa: CASSATGFSSFADTQYF
d_gene: NA; j_gene: TRBJ2-6; v_gene: TRBV5-6; abundance: NA; CDR3nt: TGTGCCAGCAGCTTGGGAGTCTCTGGGGCCAACGTCCTGACTTTC; CDR3aa: CASSLGVSGANVLTF
d_gene: NA; j_gene: TRBJ1-2; v_gene: TRBV7-2; abundance: NA; CDR3nt: TGTGCCAGCAGCTTACCGTGGGCAGGGTCCTATGGCTACACCTTC; CDR3aa: CASSLPWAGSYGYTF
d_gene: NA; j_gene: TRBJ2-7; v_gene: TRBV6-1; abundance: NA; CDR3nt: TGTGCCAGCAATTTTCAAAACCGGAGGGAGTACTTC; CDR3aa: CASNFQNRREYF
d_gene: TRBD1; j_gene: TRBJ1-4; v_gene: TRBV15; abundance: NA; CDR3nt: TGTGCCACCAGCAGAGCTGGACAGGGGGGAGGTGAAAAACTGTTTTTT; CDR3aa: CATSRAGQGGGEKLFF
d_gene: NA; j_gene: TRBJ2-7; v_gene: TRBV13; abundance: NA; CDR3nt: TGTGCCAGCAGCTCCGACTTGACCTACGAGCAGTACTTC; CDR3aa: CASSSDLTYEQYF
d_gene: TRBD1; j_gene: TRBJ2-2; v_gene: TRBV5-1; abundance: NA; CDR3nt: TGCGCCAGCAGCACCGGACAGGGAAGGGCCGGGGAGCTGTTTTTT; CDR3aa: CASSTGQGRAGELFF
d_gene: TRBD1; j_gene: TRBJ1-1; v_gene: TRBV9; abundance: NA; CDR3nt: TGTGCCAGCAGCGACAGGGGGGGCACTGAAGCTTTCTTT; CDR3aa: CASSDRGGTEAFF
d_gene: TRBD2; j_gene: TRBJ2-5; v_gene: TRBV9; abundance: NA; CDR3nt: TGTGCCAGCAGCGAGGGAGGGGACCAAGAGACCCAGTACTTC; CDR3aa: CASSEGGDQETQYF
d_gene: NA; j_gene: TRBJ2-7; v_gene: TRBV5-6; abundance: NA; CDR3nt: TGTGCCAGCAGCTATGGCAGCCAGGGCTACGAGCAGTACTTC; CDR3aa: CASSYGSQGYEQYF
d_gene: TRBD1; j_gene: TRBJ1-4; v_gene: TRBV15; abundance: NA; CDR3nt: TGTGCCACCAGCCCGACAGGGCGTGAACTGTTTTTT; CDR3aa: CATSPTGRELFF
d_gene: NA; j_gene: TRBJ1-4; v_gene: TRBV4-2; abundance: NA; CDR3nt: TGTGCCAGCAGCCAGGTGGAAAGGGAGGAAAAACTGTTTTTT; CDR3aa: CASSQVEREEKLFF
d_gene: NA; j_gene: TRBJ1-2; v_gene: TRBV27; abundance: NA; CDR3nt: TGTGCCAGCAGTTTATCGGGGCGCCGGGACTATGGCTACACCTTC; CDR3aa: CASSLSGRRDYGYTF
d_gene: NA; j_gene: TRBJ2-5; v_gene: TRBV6-1; abundance: NA; CDR3nt: TGTGCCAGCAGTGAAGGCGGCTGGCAAGAGACCCAGTACTTC; CDR3aa: CASSEGGWQETQYF
d_gene: TRBD2; j_gene: TRBJ2-5; v_gene: TRBV10-2; abundance: NA; CDR3nt: TGCGCCGGTAGCGGGGGAGGCGGGGAGACCCAGTACTTC; CDR3aa: CAGSGGGGETQYF
d_gene: NA; j_gene: TRBJ2-4; v_gene: TRBV21-1; abundance: NA; CDR3nt: TGTGCCAGCTTTCGGAAGACTGTAGCCAAAAACATTCAGTACTTC; CDR3aa: CASFRKTVAKNIQYF
d_gene: NA; j_gene: TRBJ1-1; v_gene: TRBV5-5; abundance: few; CDR3nt: TGTGCCAGCAGCTTGTTTTACAGGAACACTGAAGCTTTCTTT; CDR3aa: CASSLFYRNTEAFF
d_gene: TRBD1; j_gene: TRBJ2-1; v_gene: TRBV2; abundance: NA; CDR3nt: TGTGCCAGCAGTGAAGGCCTGAGGGGGCAGAATGAGCAGTTCTTC; CDR3aa: CASSEGLRGQNEQFF
d_gene: NA; j_gene: TRBJ2-7; v_gene: TRBV9; abundance: few; CDR3nt: TGTGCCAGCAGCGTAGAGCCGTTAGAATATGCCGAGCAGTACTTC; CDR3aa: CASSVEPLEYAEQYF
d_gene: TRBD1; j_gene: TRBJ1-2; v_gene: TRBV28; abundance: NA; CDR3nt: TGTGCCAGCAGCCGGGACAGGGCGGTTTTAAGTTATGGCTACACCTTC; CDR3aa: CASSRDRAVLSYGYTF
d_gene: TRBD2; j_gene: TRBJ2-5; v_gene: TRBV6-1; abundance: NA; CDR3nt: TGTGCCACCGTTGAGCGGGGTTTAGGAGAGACCCAGTACTTC; CDR3aa: CATVERGLGETQYF
d_gene: NA; j_gene: TRBJ1-4; v_gene: TRBV4-1; abundance: NA; CDR3nt: TGCGCCAGCAGCCAGGGTTTAGATCGGGGTGAAAAACTGTTTTTT; CDR3aa: CASSQGLDRGEKLFF
d_gene: TRBD1; j_gene: TRBJ2-2; v_gene: TRBV2; abundance: NA; CDR3nt: TGTGCCAGCAGCTCCGGGACAGGGTCCACCGGGGAGCTGTTTTTT; CDR3aa: CASSSGTGSTGELFF
d_gene: NA; j_gene: TRBJ1-2; v_gene: TRBV13; abundance: NA; CDR3nt: TGTGCCAGCAGCTTAGGGGCAGGGGAGAACTATGGCTACACCTTC; CDR3aa: CASSLGAGENYGYTF
d_gene: TRBD1; j_gene: TRBJ2-5; v_gene: TRBV19; abundance: NA; CDR3nt: TGTGCCAGTAGTACCTGGACAGGGGGCCCCGTAGAGACCCAGTACTTC; CDR3aa: CASSTWTGGPVETQYF
d_gene: NA; j_gene: TRBJ1-1; v_gene: TRBV7-7; abundance: NA; CDR3nt: TGTGCTAGCAGCCGAACAGGATCGTCTGAAGCTTTCTTT; CDR3aa: CASSRTGSSEAFF
d_gene: TRBD1; j_gene: TRBJ2-2; v_gene: TRBV13; abundance: few; CDR3nt: TGTGCCAGCAGCTTCGGACAGGGCCACACCGGGGAGCTGTTTTTT; CDR3aa: CASSFGQGHTGELFF
d_gene: NA; j_gene: TRBJ1-1; v_gene: TRBV7-3; abundance: few; CDR3nt: TGTGCCAGCAGCGTCCAGCGTCACACTGAAGCTTTCTTT; CDR3aa: CASSVQRHTEAFF
d_gene: NA; j_gene: TRBJ2-5; v_gene: TRBV5-1; abundance: NA; CDR3nt: TGCGCCAGCAGCTTGGGGGGGGTCCAAGAGACCCAGTACTTC; CDR3aa: CASSLGGVQETQYF
d_gene: NA; j_gene: TRBJ2-1; v_gene: TRBV29-1; abundance: few; CDR3nt: TGCAGCGTTGGCGGGGGCGATGAGCAGTTCTTC; CDR3aa: CSVGGGDEQFF
d_gene: TRBD1; j_gene: TRBJ1-4; v_gene: TRBV6-6; abundance: few; CDR3nt: TGTGCCAGCAGTTTCCCCGGGACAGGGCAAGAAAAACTGTTTTTT; CDR3aa: CASSFPGTGQEKLFF
d_gene: NA; j_gene: TRBJ2-4; v_gene: TRBV5-1; abundance: NA; CDR3nt: TGCGCCAGCAGCTTGGAACTAGCCAAAAACATTCAGTACTTC; CDR3aa: CASSLELAKNIQYF
d_gene: NA; j_gene: TRBJ2-4; v_gene: TRBV18; abundance: few; CDR3nt: TGTGCCAGCTCACCAAGGACTGTAGCCAAAAACATTCAGTACTTC; CDR3aa: CASSPRTVAKNIQYF
d_gene: NA; j_gene: TRBJ1-3; v_gene: TRBV19; abundance: once; CDR3nt: TGTGCCACCCTAGACAGAGGCTACGGAAACACCATATATTTT; CDR3aa: CATLDRGYGNTIYF
d_gene: TRBD2; j_gene: TRBJ2-3; v_gene: TRBV23-1; abundance: NA; CDR3nt: TGCGCCAGCAGTCAATCAAGACTAGCAGGGGATACGCAGTATTTT; CDR3aa: CASSQSRLAGDTQYF
d_gene: NA; j_gene: TRBJ2-7; v_gene: TRBV27; abundance: NA; CDR3nt: TGTGCCAGCAGTCGAGGGGGACATTACGAGCAGTACTTC; CDR3aa: CASSRGGHYEQYF
d_gene: TRBD2; j_gene: TRBJ2-7; v_gene: TRBV19; abundance: few; CDR3nt: TGTGCCACCGCCGGGGGGGCCGGCCGTTCCGAGCAGTACTTC; CDR3aa: CATAGGAGRSEQYF
d_gene: TRBD2; j_gene: TRBJ2-5; v_gene: TRBV6-1; abundance: few; CDR3nt: TGTGCCGGGTCCCGGGACTATCAAGAGACCCAGTACTTC; CDR3aa: CAGSRDYQETQYF
d_gene: NA; j_gene: TRBJ1-1; v_gene: TRBV6-1; abundance: NA; CDR3nt: TGTGCCAGCAGTGCCTTAACAGGAAGTGAAGCTTTCTTT; CDR3aa: CASSALTGSEAFF
d_gene: NA; j_gene: TRBJ2-7; v_gene: TRBV6-5; abundance: NA; CDR3nt: TGTGCCAGTAAGCGTTGGTACGAGCAGTACTTC; CDR3aa: CASKRWYEQYF
d_gene: NA; j_gene: TRBJ2-5; v_gene: TRBV5-1; abundance: NA; CDR3nt: TGCGCCAGCAGCTTGGTCGGAGGGGAAGAGACCCAGTACTTC; CDR3aa: CASSLVGGEETQYF
d_gene: NA; j_gene: TRBJ1-3; v_gene: TRBV15; abundance: NA; CDR3nt: TGTGCCGCCGCAGCCGGGGGAAATGGAAACACCATATATTTT; CDR3aa: CAAAAGGNGNTIYF
d_gene: NA; j_gene: TRBJ2-7; v_gene: TRBV11-3; abundance: once; CDR3nt: TGTGCCAGCAGCGAAGGACCGACGGCGGAGGACGAGCAGTACTTC; CDR3aa: CASSEGPTAEDEQYF
d_gene: TRBD1; j_gene: TRBJ2-1; v_gene: TRBV25-1; abundance: once; CDR3nt: TGTGCCAGCAGTGAAAGTGGGACAGGCTCCTACAATGAGCAGTTCTTC; CDR3aa: CASSESGTGSYNEQFF
d_gene: TRBD2; j_gene: TRBJ2-5; v_gene: TRBV30; abundance: few; CDR3nt: TGTGCCTGGAGTTTCCCCCGACTAGCGGGAGTCGATGAGCAGTACTTC; CDR3aa: CAWSFPRLAGVDEQYF
d_gene: TRBD2; j_gene: TRBJ2-3; v_gene: TRBV19; abundance: NA; CDR3nt: TGTGCCAGTAGCGGGGGGGCAGATACGCAGTATTTT; CDR3aa: CASSGGADTQYF
d_gene: NA; j_gene: TRBJ2-7; v_gene: TRBV6-1; abundance: NA; CDR3nt: TGTGCCACCTCCGGGATGGCCTCCTACGAGCAGTACTTC; CDR3aa: CATSGMASYEQYF
d_gene: TRBD1; j_gene: TRBJ2-1; v_gene: TRBV6-5; abundance: NA; CDR3nt: TGTGCCAGCAGTGGACAGGTCTCTAGCAATGAGCAGTTCTTC; CDR3aa: CASSGQVSSNEQFF
d_gene: TRBD1; j_gene: TRBJ1-2; v_gene: TRBV7-2; abundance: NA; CDR3nt: TGTGCCAGCAGCTTAAGAGGGTTAACAGGGGTAAAAGGCTACACCTTC; CDR3aa: CASSLRGLTGVKGYTF
d_gene: TRBD2; j_gene: TRBJ2-1; v_gene: TRBV6-4; abundance: NA; CDR3nt: TGTGCCAGCAGAGGGGGACTAGTCTACAATGAGCAGTTCTTC; CDR3aa: CASRGGLVYNEQFF
d_gene: TRBD1; j_gene: TRBJ1-2; v_gene: TRBV28; abundance: NA; CDR3nt: TGTGCCACCCCCGGGACAGGGTGGGGGTCCTATGGCTACACCTTC; CDR3aa: CATPGTGWGSYGYTF
d_gene: NA; j_gene: TRBJ2-1; v_gene: TRBV6-7; abundance: NA; CDR3nt: TGTGCCAGCAGTTCAGGGAGGATTTACAATGAGCAGTTCTTC; CDR3aa: CASSSGRIYNEQFF
d_gene: NA; j_gene: TRBJ1-5; v_gene: TRBV2; abundance: NA; CDR3nt: TGTGCCAGCAGTGATGAGGGCATTAGCAATCAGCCCCAGCATTTT; CDR3aa: CASSDEGISNQPQHF
d_gene: NA; j_gene: TRBJ2-5; v_gene: TRBV6-6; abundance: NA; CDR3nt: TGTGCCAGCAGTTACGGTGGCACTAACCAAGAGACCCAGTACTTC; CDR3aa: CASSYGGTNQETQYF
d_gene: NA; j_gene: TRBJ1-1; v_gene: TRBV18; abundance: NA; CDR3nt: TGTGCCAGCTCGCATGGACAGTCGAACACTGAAGCTTTCTTT; CDR3aa: CASSHGQSNTEAFF
d_gene: NA; j_gene: TRBJ1-2; v_gene: TRBV21-1; abundance: few; CDR3nt: TGTGCCAGCAGAAGATTGGGCAGTTTCGCCTATGGCTACACCTTC; CDR3aa: CASRRLGSFAYGYTF
d_gene: TRBD1; j_gene: TRBJ1-2; v_gene: TRBV6-1; abundance: NA; CDR3nt: TGTGCCAGCAGTCCCCAGGGGACAGGGGAGTCCGGCTACACCTTC; CDR3aa: CASSPQGTGESGYTF